Detailed here is one T cell receptor (beta chain). There is no known antigen for this receptor. There are no base qualities to consult, and no much larger clone falls within one base. TCRbeta CDR3 regions were amplified from genomic DNA using the immunoSEQ Assay, a bias-controlled multiplex PCR. Concerning the study's data processing: Nucleated cell counts per sample were estimated from amplification of reference gene primers within the assay. To quantify the absolute abundance of each unique TCRbeta CDR3 rearrangement, sequence reads were collapsed and filtered. For each sample, productive Simpson clonality was calculated as the square root of Simpson's diversity index over productive rearrangements. What TCRdb holds here is the immuneACCESS table cut down to in-frame rearrangements. Part of the clones is not present; checked against another copy, under half of the missing clones reflect an unresolved V gene, and the others are unexplained. The D gene and trimming were derived from the DNA, and the V and J assignments and clone size from that table. This sample is represented by some 110,000 clones; roughly nine tenths of them were singletons. Approximately 8% of the sample is held by the ten biggest clonotypes.

This sample is drawn from a study of blood T cell repertoires in COVID-19 (dated by TCRdb to 2018 to 2020). Describing the broader study: Samples covering the acute and convalescent phases of COVID-19 were provided by collaborators in the United States, Italy and Spain. The material from the prospective study consisted of cDNA or gDNA derived from T cells, B-cell-depleted T cells, or PBMCs. Samples were obtained from the ongoing ImmuneRACE study (first 160 participants) and from 950 to 1,500 subjects provided by 6 global collaborators. Where available, HLA class I and class II types were taken from metadata supplied by the sample provider and were not determined by assay-based typing. A freely available public database, intended as a resource for researchers studying the immune response to SARS-CoV-2, is where the repertoires were released. A de-identified subject ID, COVID-19 status, age in years and sex were almost always included in the sample metadata. Deeply sampled blood TCRbeta repertoires from subjects exposed to, actively infected with, or recovered from COVID-19 were included in the dataset. Overall study outcomes, separate from this receptor: The quantity of clinical and demographic metadata differed by source and by participant and was supplied without curation.

Another Seattle source contributed samples from volunteer blood donors who had recovered from COVID-19. Collaborating institutions collected whole blood in K2EDTA tubes following their own protocols. Collaborator samples were shipped for TCRbeta analysis as frozen whole blood, isolated PBMCs, or DNA extracted from either sample type. Taken from the germline V gene, the CDR1 and CDR2 loops are SGHAT and FQNNGV. Including the terminal cysteine and phenylalanine, the CDR3 comprises 18 residues. Only CDR3 DNA is held: 54 bases, read in frame from base 1. The trim is 1 base for V and 0 bases for J, with a gap of 18 bases between the germline ends.

The V gene is TRBV11-2 and the J gene is TRBJ1-1; the D gene is perhaps TRBD1, from 5 matching bases. Sequenced sample: peripheral blood. This clonotype was obtained from a man between 65 and 85 years old who had recovered from COVID-19. The nucleotide sequence reads as follows: TGTGCCAGCAGCTTAGTAGCGGGACGGGTGTTAATGAACACTGAAGCTTTCTTT. It encodes CASSLVAGRVLMNTEAFF.